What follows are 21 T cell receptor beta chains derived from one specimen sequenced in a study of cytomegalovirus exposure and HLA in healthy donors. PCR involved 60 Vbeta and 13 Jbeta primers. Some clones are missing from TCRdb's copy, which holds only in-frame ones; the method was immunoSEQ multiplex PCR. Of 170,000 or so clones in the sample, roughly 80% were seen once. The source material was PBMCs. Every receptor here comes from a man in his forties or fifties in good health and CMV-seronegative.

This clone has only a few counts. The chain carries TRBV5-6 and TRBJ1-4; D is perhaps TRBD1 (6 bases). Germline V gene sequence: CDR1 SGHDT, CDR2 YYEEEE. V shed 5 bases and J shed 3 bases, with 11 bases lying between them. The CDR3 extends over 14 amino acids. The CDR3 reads CASRGEGANEKLFF. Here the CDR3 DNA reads TGTGCCAGCAGGGGCGAGGGGGCTAATGAAAAACTGTTTTTT.

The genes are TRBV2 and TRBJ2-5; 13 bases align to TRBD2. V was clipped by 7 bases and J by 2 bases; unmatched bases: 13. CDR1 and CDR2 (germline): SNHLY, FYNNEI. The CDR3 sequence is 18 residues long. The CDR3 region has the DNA TGTGCCAGCAAACCTCGACTAGCGGGGGGCCCTAAGCAAGAGACCCAGTACTTC. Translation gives CASKPRLAGGPKQETQYF.

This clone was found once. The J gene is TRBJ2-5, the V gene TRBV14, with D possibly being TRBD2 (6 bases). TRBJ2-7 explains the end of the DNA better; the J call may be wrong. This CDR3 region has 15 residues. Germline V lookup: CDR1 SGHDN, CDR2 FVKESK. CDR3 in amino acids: CASSQGFGGAYEQYF. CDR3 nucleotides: TGTGCCAGCAGCCAAGGATTCGGGGGAGCCTACGAGCAGTACTTC.

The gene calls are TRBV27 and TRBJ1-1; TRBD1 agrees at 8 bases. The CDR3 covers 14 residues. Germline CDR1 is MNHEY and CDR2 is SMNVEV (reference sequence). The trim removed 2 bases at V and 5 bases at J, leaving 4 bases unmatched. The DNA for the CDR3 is TGTGCCAGCAGTTTAGCACAGGGGGTGACTGAAGCTTTCTTT. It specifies CASSLAQGVTEAFF.

The CDR3 sequence: CALSAWEAGELFF. CDR3 sequence (DNA): TGTGCCCTTTCAGCCTGGGAGGCCGGGGAGCTGTTTTTT. This chain links TRBV7-9 with TRBJ2-2; possible D gene TRBD2, 6 bases. Germline CDR1 is SEHNR and CDR2 is FQNEAQ (reference sequence). Trimming cost V 11 bases and J 6 bases, with 16 bases left between them. This CDR3 is 13 amino acids long.

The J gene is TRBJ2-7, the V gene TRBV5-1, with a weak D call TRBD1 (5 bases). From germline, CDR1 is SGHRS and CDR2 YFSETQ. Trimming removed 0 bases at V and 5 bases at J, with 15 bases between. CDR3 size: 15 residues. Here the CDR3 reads CASSLVTGVTDEQYF. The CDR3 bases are TGCGCCAGCAGCTTGGTTACAGGCGTTACCGACGAGCAGTACTTC.

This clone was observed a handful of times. The CDR3 sequence is CASSVGTGGNYGYTF. In DNA, the CDR3 is TGTGCCAGCAGTGTAGGGACAGGTGGGAACTATGGCTACACCTTC. The chain is built from TRBV6-5 and TRBJ1-2; TRBD1 agrees at 8 bases. V was clipped by 5 bases and J by 2 bases; unmatched bases: 7. Germline loops: CDR1 MNHEY, CDR2 SVGAGI. The CDR3 spans 15 residues.

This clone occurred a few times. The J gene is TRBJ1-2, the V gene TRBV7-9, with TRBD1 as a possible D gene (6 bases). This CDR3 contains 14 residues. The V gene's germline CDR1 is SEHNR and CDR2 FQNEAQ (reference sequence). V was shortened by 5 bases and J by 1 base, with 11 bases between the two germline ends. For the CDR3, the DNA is TGTGCCAGCAGCACCACAGGGTTTAACTATGGCTACACCTTC. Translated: CASSTTGFNYGYTF. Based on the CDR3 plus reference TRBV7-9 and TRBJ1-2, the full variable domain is DTGVSQNPRHKITKRGQNVTFRCDPISEHNRLYWYRQTLGQGPEFLTYFQNEAQLEKSRLLSDRFSAERPKGSFSTLEIQRTEQGDSAMYLCASSTTGFNYGYTFGSGTRLTVV.

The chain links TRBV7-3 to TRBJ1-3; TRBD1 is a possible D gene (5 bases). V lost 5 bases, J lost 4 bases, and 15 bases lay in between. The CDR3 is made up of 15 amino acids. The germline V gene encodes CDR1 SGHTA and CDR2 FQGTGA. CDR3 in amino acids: CASSQTGDIGNTIYF. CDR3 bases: TGTGCCAGCAGCCAAACGGGGGATATCGGAAACACCATATATTTT. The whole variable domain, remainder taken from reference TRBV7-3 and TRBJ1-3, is GAGVSQTPSNKVTEKGKYVELRCDPISGHTALYWYRQSLGQGPEFLIYFQGTGAADDSGLPNDRFFAVRPEGSVSTLKIQRTERGDSAVYLCASSQTGDIGNTIYFGEGSWLTVV.

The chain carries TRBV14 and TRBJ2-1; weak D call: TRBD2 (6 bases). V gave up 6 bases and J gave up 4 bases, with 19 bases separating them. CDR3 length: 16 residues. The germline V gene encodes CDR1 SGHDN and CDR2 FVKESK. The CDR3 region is CASSQPLATDYNEQFF. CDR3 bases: TGTGCCAGCAGTCAACCTCTAGCGACCGATTACAATGAGCAGTTCTTC.

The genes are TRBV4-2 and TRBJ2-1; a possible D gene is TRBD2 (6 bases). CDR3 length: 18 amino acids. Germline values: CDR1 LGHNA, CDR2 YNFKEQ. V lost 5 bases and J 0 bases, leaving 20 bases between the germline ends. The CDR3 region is CASSKSGTSYSSYNEQFF. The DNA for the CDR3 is TGTGCCAGCAGCAAATCCGGGACTTCCTACAGCTCCTACAATGAGCAGTTCTTC.

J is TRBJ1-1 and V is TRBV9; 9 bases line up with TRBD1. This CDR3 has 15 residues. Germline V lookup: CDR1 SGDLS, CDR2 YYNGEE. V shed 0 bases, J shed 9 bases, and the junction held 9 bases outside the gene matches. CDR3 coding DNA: TGTGCCAGCAGCGTAGGACAGGGGGAGGCCATTAAAGCTTTCTTT. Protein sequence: CASSVGQGEAIKAFF.

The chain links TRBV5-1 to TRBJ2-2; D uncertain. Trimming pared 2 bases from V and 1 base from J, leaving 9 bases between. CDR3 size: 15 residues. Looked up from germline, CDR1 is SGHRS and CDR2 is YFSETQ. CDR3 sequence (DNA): TGCGCCAGCAGCTTAGTGGGCGAGAACACCGGGGAGCTGTTTTTT. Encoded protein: CASSLVGENTGELFF.

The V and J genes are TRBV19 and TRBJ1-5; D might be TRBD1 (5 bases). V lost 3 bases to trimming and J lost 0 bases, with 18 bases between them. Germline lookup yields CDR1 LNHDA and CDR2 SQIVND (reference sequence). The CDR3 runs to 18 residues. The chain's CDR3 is CASSIRQTAGYSNQPQHF. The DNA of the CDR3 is TGTGCCAGTAGTATCCGACAGACAGCCGGATATAGCAATCAGCCCCAGCATTTT.

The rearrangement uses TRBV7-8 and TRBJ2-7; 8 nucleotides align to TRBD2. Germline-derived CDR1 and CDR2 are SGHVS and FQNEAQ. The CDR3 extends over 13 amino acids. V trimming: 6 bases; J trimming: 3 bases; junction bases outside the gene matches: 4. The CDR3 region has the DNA TGTGCCAGCAGTCCGGGGGGGGGCTACGAGCAGTACTTC. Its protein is CASSPGGGYEQYF.

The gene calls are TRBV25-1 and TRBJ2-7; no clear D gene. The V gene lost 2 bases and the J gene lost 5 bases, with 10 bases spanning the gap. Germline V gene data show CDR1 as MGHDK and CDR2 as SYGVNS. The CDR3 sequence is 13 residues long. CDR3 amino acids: CASSEPPVDEQYF. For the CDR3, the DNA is TGTGCCAGCAGTGAACCCCCAGTTGACGAGCAGTACTTC.

In DNA form, the CDR3 reads TGTGCCAGCAGTGCCTTGGACAGGGGGCGGGACACTGAAGCTTTCTTT. Protein sequence: CASSALDRGRDTEAFF. The rearrangement links TRBV6-6 to TRBJ1-1, with 11 nucleotides matching TRBD1. Per germline, CDR1 MNHNY and CDR2 SVGAGI (reference sequence). The V gene end was trimmed by 5 bases and the J gene end by 3 bases; junction bases not matched to a gene: 8. The CDR3 is made up of 16 amino acids.

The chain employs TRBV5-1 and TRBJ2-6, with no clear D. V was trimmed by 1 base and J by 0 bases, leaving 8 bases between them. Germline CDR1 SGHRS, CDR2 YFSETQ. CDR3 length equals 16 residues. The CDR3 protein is CASSLQVSSGANVLTF. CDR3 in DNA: TGCGCCAGCAGCTTGCAGGTTTCCTCTGGGGCCAACGTCCTGACTTTC.

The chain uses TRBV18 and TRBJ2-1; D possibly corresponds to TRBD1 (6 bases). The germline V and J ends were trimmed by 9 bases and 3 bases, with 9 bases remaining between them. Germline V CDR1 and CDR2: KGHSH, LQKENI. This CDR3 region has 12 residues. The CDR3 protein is CASGQNYNEQFF. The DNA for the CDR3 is TGTGCCAGTGGACAGAACTACAATGAGCAGTTCTTC.

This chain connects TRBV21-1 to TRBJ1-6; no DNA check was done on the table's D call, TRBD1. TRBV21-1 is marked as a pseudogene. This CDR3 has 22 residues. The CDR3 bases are TGTGCCAGCAGCAACAGGGGCGAACAGGGGGGGACTTTAGCGTCCTATAATTCACCCCTCCACTTT. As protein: CASSNRGEQGGTLASYNSPLHF.

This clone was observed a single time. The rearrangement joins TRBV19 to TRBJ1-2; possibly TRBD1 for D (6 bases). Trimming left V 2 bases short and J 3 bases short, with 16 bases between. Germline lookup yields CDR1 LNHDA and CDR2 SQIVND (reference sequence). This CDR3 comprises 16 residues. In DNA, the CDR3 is TGTGCCAGTAGTATATCGGCGGGGGCGCGGGACTATGGCTACACCTTC. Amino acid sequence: CASSISAGARDYGYTF.